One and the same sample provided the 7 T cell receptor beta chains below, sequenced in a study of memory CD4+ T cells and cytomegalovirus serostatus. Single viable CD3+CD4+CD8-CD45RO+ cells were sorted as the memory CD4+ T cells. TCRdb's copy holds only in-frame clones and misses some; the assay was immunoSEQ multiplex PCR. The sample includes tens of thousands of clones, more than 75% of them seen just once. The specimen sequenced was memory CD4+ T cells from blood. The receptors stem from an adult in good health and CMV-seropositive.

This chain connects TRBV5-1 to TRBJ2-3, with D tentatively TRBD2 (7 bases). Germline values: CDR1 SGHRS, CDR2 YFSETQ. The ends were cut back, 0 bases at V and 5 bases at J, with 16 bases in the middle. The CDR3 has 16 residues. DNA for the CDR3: TGCGCCAGCAGCTTGGTGGGGGGGGGCGTTGGAGATACGCAGTATTTT. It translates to CASSLVGGGVGDTQYF.

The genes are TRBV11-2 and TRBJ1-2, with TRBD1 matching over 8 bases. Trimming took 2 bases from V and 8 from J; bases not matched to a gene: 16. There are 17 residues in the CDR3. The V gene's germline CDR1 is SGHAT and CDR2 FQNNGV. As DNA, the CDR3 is TGTGCCAGCAGCTTACGAATAGATCATTGGCAGGGGGCCGGCTACACCTTC. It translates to CASSLRIDHWQGAGYTF. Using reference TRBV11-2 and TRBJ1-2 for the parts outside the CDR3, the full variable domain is EAGVAQSPRYKIIEKRQSVAFWCNPISGHATLYWYQQILGQGPKLLIQFQNNGVVDDSQLPKDRFSAERLKGVDSTLKIQPAKLEDSAVYLCASSLRIDHWQGAGYTFGSGTRLTVV.

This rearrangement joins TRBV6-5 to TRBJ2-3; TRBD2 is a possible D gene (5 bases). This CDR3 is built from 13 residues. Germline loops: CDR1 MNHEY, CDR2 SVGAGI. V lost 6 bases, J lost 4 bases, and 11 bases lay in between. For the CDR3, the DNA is TGTGCCAGCAGCGGCCTGGAGGCAGATACGCAGTATTTT. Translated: CASSGLEADTQYF.

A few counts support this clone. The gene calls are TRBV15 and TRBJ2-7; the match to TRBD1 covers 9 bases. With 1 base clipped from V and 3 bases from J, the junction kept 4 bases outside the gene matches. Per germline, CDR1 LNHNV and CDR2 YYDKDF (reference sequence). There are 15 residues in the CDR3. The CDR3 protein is CATSRADRGLYEQYF. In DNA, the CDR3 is TGTGCCACCAGCAGAGCGGACAGGGGACTCTACGAGCAGTACTTC.

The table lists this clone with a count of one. In nucleotides, the CDR3 is TGTGCCAGCAGCTTGGTACAGGGAGTTTTGAACACTGAAGCTTTCTTT. This sequence encodes CASSLVQGVLNTEAFF. The genes are TRBV5-6 and TRBJ1-1; TRBD1 is a possible D gene (6 bases). The ends were cut back, 0 bases at V and 0 bases at J, with 12 bases in the middle. The CDR3 consists of 16 residues. Germline CDR1 reads SGHDT; CDR2 reads YYEEEE.

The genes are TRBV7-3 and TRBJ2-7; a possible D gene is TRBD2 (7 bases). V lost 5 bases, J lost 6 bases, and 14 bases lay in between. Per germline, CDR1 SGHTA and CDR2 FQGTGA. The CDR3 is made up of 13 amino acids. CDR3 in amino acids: CASSQVGGREQYF. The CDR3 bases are TGTGCCAGCAGCCAAGTGGGGGGGCGCGAGCAGTACTTC.

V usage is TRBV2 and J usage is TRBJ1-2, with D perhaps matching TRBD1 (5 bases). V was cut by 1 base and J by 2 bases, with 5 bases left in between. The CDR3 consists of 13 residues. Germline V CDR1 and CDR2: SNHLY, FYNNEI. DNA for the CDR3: TGTGCCAGCAGTGAAGAGGGGAACTATGGCTACACCTTC. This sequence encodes CASSEEGNYGYTF. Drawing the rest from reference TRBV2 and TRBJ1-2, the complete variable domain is EPEVTQTPSHQVTQMGQEVILRCVPISNHLYFYWYRQILGQKVEFLVSFYNNEISEKSEIFDDQFSVERPDGSNFTLKIRSTKLEDSAMYFCASSEEGNYGYTFGSGTRLTVV.